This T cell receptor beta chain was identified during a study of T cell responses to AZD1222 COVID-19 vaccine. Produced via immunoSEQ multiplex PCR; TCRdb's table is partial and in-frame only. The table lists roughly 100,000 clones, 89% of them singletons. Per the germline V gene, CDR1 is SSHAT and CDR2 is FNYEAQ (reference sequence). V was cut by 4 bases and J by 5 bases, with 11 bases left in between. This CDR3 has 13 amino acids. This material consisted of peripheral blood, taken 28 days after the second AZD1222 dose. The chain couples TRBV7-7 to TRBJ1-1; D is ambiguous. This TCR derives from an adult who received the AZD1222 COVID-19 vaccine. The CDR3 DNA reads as TGTGCCAGCAGCTCAACCGATCAGACTGAAGCTTTCTTT. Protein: CASSSTDQTEAFF.